This T cell receptor beta chain was obtained from a study of CD8+CD57+ T cells in acquired aplastic anemia. For the study at large: Roughly 3 ug was the average amount of DNA from sorted CD4+ and CD8+ cells. Study findings and constraints: Patients and controls were not found to differ significantly in CD8+ Simpson's diversity. Patients and controls were found to share around 30 CD8+ CDR3 sequences.

For sequencing, patients were chosen who had shown expansion of CD8+CD57+ cells by flow cytometry. Patients had received no therapy at the time of blood sampling. This clonotype was picked up many times. As yet, its antigen is unknown. V was pared by 1 base and J by 7 bases, with 11 bases of the junction left unmatched. The CDR3 extends over 17 amino acids. Germline-derived CDR1 and CDR2 are LGHNA and YSLEER. Genomic DNA templated the TCR beta VDJ and CDR3 profiling. Using its own MiXCR run on the reads, TCRdb lists one record per CDR3 protein. The table has under 200,000 distinct CDR3 sequences, 40% to 60% seen once.

Sequencing was performed on sorted CD4+, CD8+, or CD8+CD57+ T cells (not recorded which) from PBMCs. The chain links TRBV4-3 to TRBJ2-2; TRBD2 aligns across 8 bases. The clonotype originates from a human donor with aplastic anemia. CDR3: CASSQAWVAGLGGELFF. The CDR3 nucleotides are TGCGCCAGCAGCCAAGCTTGGGTAGCGGGACTGGGCGGGGAGCTGTTTTTT.